The 27 T cell receptor beta chains reported below all come from one sample, sequenced in a study of cytomegalovirus exposure and HLA in healthy donors. PCR amplification relied on 60 Vbeta primers (plus 13 Jbeta primers). TCRdb's table, derived via immunoSEQ multiplex PCR, lists solely in-frame clones and lacks some. The data show 150,000 to 200,000 clones, with 87% seen just once and about 0.21% held by the top ten. The specimen was PBMCs. These receptors were collected from a girl under three years old in good health and CMV-seronegative.

This clone was seen a few times. V is TRBV9 and J is TRBJ1-1; tentative D call: TRBD1 (6 bases). V lost 3 bases and J lost 5, with 17 bases in between. The CDR3 runs 15 residues. Germline values: CDR1 SGDLS, CDR2 YYNGEE. The CDR3 DNA follows: TGTGCCAGCAGCGCCCTCTCAGGGGCCGGTACTGAAGCTTTCTTT. This translates into CASSALSGAGTEAFF. The full variable domain, with the rest looked up from reference TRBV9 and TRBJ1-1, is DSGVTQTPKHLITATGQRVTLRCSPRSGDLSVYWYQQSLDQGLQFLIQYYNGEERAKGNILERFSAQQFPDLHSELNLSSLELGDSALYFCASSALSGAGTEAFFGQGTRLTVV.

This chain's CDR3 is CASSRGREKLFF. CDR3 in DNA: TGTGCCAGCTCCAGGGGGCGAGAAAAACTGTTTTTT. The chain carries TRBV7-8 and TRBJ1-4; the match to TRBD1 covers 8 bases. V lost 8 bases, J lost 8 bases, and 4 bases stayed unmatched. CDR3 length: 12 residues. The V gene's germline CDR1 is SGHVS and CDR2 FQNEAQ.

On this clone: The junction differs from germline at one of its ends, possibly a read error. This sample also contains other DNA sequences that code for the same CDR3. This chain's CDR3 is CASSFESTDTQYF. The CDR3 DNA is TGTGCCAGCAGCTTCGAGAGCACGGATACGCAGTATTTT. This chain joins TRBV11-3 and TRBJ2-3; D is unresolved. The CDR3 totals 13 residues. The germline CDR1 and CDR2 sequences are SGHNT and YENEEA. Full variable domain (rest looked up from reference TRBV11-3 and TRBJ2-3): EAGVVQSPRYKIIEKKQPVAFWCNPISGHNTLYWYLQNLGQGPELLIRYENEEAVDDSQLPKDRFSAERLKGVDSTLKIQPAELGDSAVYLCASSFESTDTQYFGPGTRLTVL.

The J gene is TRBJ2-1, the V gene TRBV7-5; TRBD2, the D gene given by the table, was not confirmed from the DNA. TRBV7-5 is a known pseudogene. The CDR3 totals 17 residues. The CDR3 reads CVRSPLAKLAGVREQFF. CDR3 coding DNA: TGTGTCAGAAGCCCCCTAGCTAAGCTAGCGGGAGTTCGTGAGCAGTTCTTC.

The rearrangement uses TRBV4-3 and TRBJ2-7; D is undetermined. Trimming pared 5 bases from V and 7 bases from J, leaving 18 bases between. The CDR3 sequence is 14 residues long. The V gene's germline CDR1 is LGHNA and CDR2 YSLEER. The CDR3 here is CASSKWSGPSEQYF. CDR3 in DNA: TGCGCCAGCAGCAAATGGTCAGGTCCGTCTGAGCAGTACTTC.

The chain carries TRBV9 and TRBJ1-2; TRBD1 matches 7 bases. CDR1 and CDR2 from the germline V gene are SGDLS and YYNGEE. CDR3 length equals 13 residues. Trimming took 3 bases from V and 8 from J; bases not matched to a gene: 7. In DNA form, the CDR3 reads TGTGCCAGCAGCGCCCGACAGGGCAGGGGCTACACCTTC. Amino acid sequence: CASSARQGRGYTF.

The rearrangement uses TRBV19 and TRBJ1-3, with D hard to call. Between the trimmed V and J ends, which lost 6 bases and 0 bases, there was a span of 3 bases. The germline V gene encodes CDR1 LNHDA and CDR2 SQIVND (reference sequence). This CDR3 region has 12 residues. The CDR3 loop is CASSGSGNTIYF. CDR3 sequence (DNA): TGTGCCAGTAGCGGCTCTGGAAACACCATATATTTT.

The gene calls are TRBV30 and TRBJ2-1; possibly TRBD1 for D (5 bases). Germline assignment: CDR1 GTSNPN and CDR2 SVGIG (reference sequence). The CDR3 runs 16 residues. Trimming took off 3 bases at V and 2 bases at J, with 17 bases between the two ends. CDR3 protein: CAWRPDGAKPYNEQFF. The CDR3 DNA sequence: TGTGCCTGGAGGCCAGATGGGGCTAAACCCTACAATGAGCAGTTCTTC.

The chain links TRBV11-3 to TRBJ2-6, with 8 bases identical to TRBD2. Germline V gene data show CDR1 as SGHNT and CDR2 as YENEEA. The CDR3 contains 15 residues. With 4 bases clipped from V and 4 bases from J, the junction kept 3 bases outside the gene matches. The CDR3 DNA reads as TGTGCCAGCAGCTCGGGAGGGTCCGGGGCCAACGTCCTGACTTTC. Its protein is CASSSGGSGANVLTF.

V gene TRBV9 combines with J gene TRBJ2-7, with 9 bases fitting TRBD2. The trim removed 0 bases at V and 3 bases at J, leaving 4 bases unmatched. Germline V gene sequence: CDR1 SGDLS, CDR2 YYNGEE. This CDR3 comprises 15 residues. Written as DNA, the CDR3 is TGTGCCAGCAGCGTAGCTCCTAGCGGGGTCTACGAGCAGTACTTC. It is translated as CASSVAPSGVYEQYF.

The V call is TRBV12-5, the J call TRBJ1-1; no clear D. CDR3 length: 12 amino acids. In germline, CDR1 is LGHNT, CDR2 FRNRAP. V gave up 0 bases and J gave up 8 bases, with 7 bases separating them. The CDR3 protein is CASGLVQTEAFF. The CDR3 DNA sequence: TGTGCTAGTGGTTTGGTACAGACAGAAGCTTTCTTT.

V usage is TRBV12-5 and J usage is TRBJ2-7; 9 nucleotides match TRBD1. The germline gives CDR1 LGHNT, CDR2 FRNRAP. This CDR3 is 14 amino acids long. The trim removed 7 bases at V and 5 bases at J, leaving 9 bases unmatched. The DNA for the CDR3 is TGTGCTAGTGCCCGGGACAGGGCCTGGGACGAGCAGTACTTC. Translated: CASARDRAWDEQYF.

This chain joins TRBV6-1 and TRBJ2-7; no reliable D call. V was pared by 1 base and J by 4 bases, with 14 bases between. This CDR3 region has 15 residues. Germline values: CDR1 MNHNS, CDR2 SASEGT. CDR3 nucleotides: TGTGCCAGCAGTGAAGTCCCAACTCGCGCTTACGAGCAGTACTTC. This translates into CASSEVPTRAYEQYF.

This clone appeared once. This chain links TRBV11-2 with TRBJ2-7, with unresolved D. Trimming shortened V by 3 bases and J by 2 bases, and 8 bases separated the two germline ends. Germline loops: CDR1 SGHAT, CDR2 FQNNGV. The CDR3 has 13 amino acids. The chain's CDR3 is CASSLGRPYEQYF. In nucleotides, the CDR3 is TGTGCCAGCAGCTTGGGCAGGCCCTACGAGCAGTACTTC.

This chain connects TRBV4-2 to TRBJ2-3; D may be TRBD1 (6 bases). The length of the CDR3 is 16 residues. Germline V lookup: CDR1 LGHNA, CDR2 YNFKEQ. Trimming removed 0 bases from V and 3 bases from J, with 13 bases in between. DNA of the CDR3: TGTGCCAGCAGCCAAGAACAGGGTAGCACGACAGATACGCAGTATTTT. Translated: CASSQEQGSTTDTQYF.

The DNA of the CDR3 is TGTGCCAGCAGCTTGAGCTACACAGGGGGGGGCGATGAGCAGTTCTTC. This gives the protein CASSLSYTGGGDEQFF. This chain joins TRBV5-6 and TRBJ2-1; a weak D match, TRBD1 (8 bases). Trimming shortened V by 1 base and J by 8 bases, and 19 bases separated the two germline ends. CDR3 size: 16 residues. The germline CDR1 and CDR2 sequences are SGHDT and YYEEEE.

This clone showed up just a few times. The chain carries TRBV5-6 and TRBJ1-2; 7 nucleotides agree with TRBD1. J was trimmed by 8 bases and V by 0 bases; bases with no gene match: 7. The CDR3 totals 14 residues. Germline V gene sequence: CDR1 SGHDT, CDR2 YYEEEE. The DNA for the CDR3 is TGTGCCAGCAGCTTGGAACAGGGGTTGCGGGGCTACACCTTC. Encoded protein: CASSLEQGLRGYTF. The full variable domain, its missing parts supplied by reference TRBV5-6 and TRBJ1-2, is DAGVTQSPTHLIKTRGQQVTLRCSPKSGHDTVSWYQQALGQGPQFIFQYYEEEERQRGNFPDRFSGHQFPNYSSELNVNALLLGDSALYLCASSLEQGLRGYTFGSGTRLTVV.

The chain carries TRBV27 and TRBJ2-7, with a possible D match to TRBD2 (6 bases). The CDR3 length is 17 residues. Germline V lookup: CDR1 MNHEY, CDR2 SMNVEV (reference sequence). V lost 5 bases and J lost 1, with 21 bases in between. The CDR3 coding sequence is TGTGCCAGCAGTCCTGAGCCAGGGCGGGAAGGATCCTACGAGCAGTACTTC. Encoded protein: CASSPEPGREGSYEQYF.

The V call is TRBV2, the J call TRBJ2-6; tentatively, D is TRBD1 (5 bases). The germline V and J ends were trimmed by 6 bases and 0 bases, with 9 bases remaining between them. The CDR3 extends over 15 amino acids. The germline gives CDR1 SNHLY, CDR2 FYNNEI. The CDR3 sequence: CASRVDSSGANVLTF. In nucleotides, the CDR3 is TGTGCCAGCAGAGTTGACAGCTCTGGGGCCAACGTCCTGACTTTC. Using reference TRBV2 and TRBJ2-6 for the parts outside the CDR3, the full variable domain is EPEVTQTPSHQVTQMGQEVILRCVPISNHLYFYWYRQILGQKVEFLVSFYNNEISEKSEIFDDQFSVERPDGSNFTLKIRSTKLEDSAMYFCASRVDSSGANVLTFGAGSRLTVL.

The rearrangement uses TRBV18 and TRBJ1-2; 7 bases are shared with TRBD1. The length of the CDR3 is 15 residues. V shed 3 bases and J 2 bases; nucleotides not matched to a gene: 6. Germline CDR1 and CDR2: KGHSH and LQKENI. The chain's CDR3 is CASSPQGDVNYGYTF. Written as DNA, the CDR3 is TGTGCCAGCTCACCCCAGGGGGACGTCAACTATGGCTACACCTTC.

The chain carries TRBV25-1 and TRBJ2-1; 7 bases agree with TRBD2. After removal of 1 base from V and 8 bases from J, the junction contained 5 bases not matched to a gene. CDR3 length: 14 amino acids. Germline loops: CDR1 MGHDK, CDR2 SYGVNS. Written as DNA, the CDR3 is TGTGCCAGCAGTGAATTGGCGGGAGAGGATGAGCAGTTCTTC. Translation gives CASSELAGEDEQFF. Full variable domain (outside the CDR3, taken from reference TRBV25-1 and TRBJ2-1): EADIYQTPRYLVIGTGKKITLECSQTMGHDKMYWYQQDPGMELHLIHYSYGVNSTEKGDLSSESTVSRIRTEHFPLTLESARPSHTSQYLCASSELAGEDEQFFGPGTRLTVL.

Here the CDR3 reads CASSLTKNTEAFF. As DNA, the CDR3 is TGTGCCAGCAGCTTGACTAAGAACACTGAAGCTTTCTTT. The chain employs TRBV5-4 and TRBJ1-1; D not resolved. The CDR3 loop spans 13 amino acids. The germline gives CDR1 SGHNT, CDR2 YYREEE (reference sequence). Trimming removed 1 base at V and 1 base at J, with 5 bases between.

The gene calls are TRBV5-8 and TRBJ1-2, with D unresolved. Trimming cost V 0 bases and J 2 bases, with 8 bases left between them. CDR1 and CDR2 from the germline V gene are SGHTS and YDEGEE. CDR3 length equals 14 residues. The CDR3 spells CASSLVVVNYGYTF. DNA for the CDR3: TGTGCCAGCAGCTTGGTAGTGGTAAACTATGGCTACACCTTC.

The chain is built from TRBV5-6 and TRBJ2-1; 7 positions match TRBD2. The V gene's germline CDR1 is SGHDT and CDR2 YYEEEE. The CDR3 runs 16 residues. J gave up 3 bases and V 2 bases, and 8 bases lay outside the gene matches. The CDR3 here is CASSFSRRGVYNEQFF. DNA for the CDR3: TGTGCCAGCAGCTTCTCTCGACGGGGGGTCTACAATGAGCAGTTCTTC.

This clone has more than one count but fewer than ten. V is TRBV6-6 and J is TRBJ2-5, with 11 bases that match TRBD2. Germline V gives CDR1 MNHNY, CDR2 SVGAGI (reference sequence). J lost 4 bases, V lost 5 bases, and 6 bases had no gene match. The CDR3 runs to 15 residues. CDR3 DNA sequence: TGTGCCAGCAGTCCAAGACTAGCGGGGAGAGAGACCCAGTACTTC. Encoded protein: CASSPRLAGRETQYF.

About this clone: Since no conserved phenylalanine or tryptophan closes the CDR3, a read error is the likely cause. Because the CDR3's place on the DNA is in doubt, the DNA is left out and the CDR3 is given as listed by TCRdb. The chain carries TRBV6-1 and TRBJ2-4; the table calls TRBD1, which could not be checked here. Germline CDR1 MNHNS, CDR2 SASEGT. With termini counted, the CDR3 has 12 amino acids. The CDR3 sequence is CASSEALFGTAI.

The V and J genes are TRBV4-1 and TRBJ2-7; 7 positions match TRBD2. V trimming: 0 bases; J trimming: 1 base; junction bases outside the gene matches: 3. The CDR3 totals 15 residues. CDR1 MGHRA and CDR2 YSYEKL come from the germline V gene. The CDR3 here is CASSQESGGSYEQYF. DNA for the CDR3: TGCGCCAGCAGCCAAGAATCCGGGGGGTCCTACGAGCAGTACTTC.